These 29 T cell receptor beta chains came from one sample sequenced in a study of beta chain features in type 1 diabetes. The whole isolated RNA underwent reverse transcription, so sequencing captured expressed TCRB transcripts. Sequencing was performed with immunoSEQ multiplex PCR; in TCRdb, only in-frame clones are kept and a portion is missing. The data hold about 620,000 clones, with about a sixth observed a single time. The sequenced sample was naive CD4+ T cells from blood. These receptors were collected from a man between 18 and 29 years old in good health.

The chain couples TRBV10-3 to TRBJ2-1; TRBD2 agrees at 8 bases. Per the germline V gene, CDR1 is ENHRY and CDR2 is SYGVKD. This CDR3 region has 13 residues. The ends lost 6 bases at V and 6 bases at J; junction bases unmatched: 4. The CDR3 sequence: CAIRITSGNEQFF. The CDR3 DNA reads TGTGCCATCAGGATTACTAGCGGCAATGAGCAGTTCTTC.

This clone was seen a handful of times. The chain has TRBV21-1 and TRBJ2-4; the table's D call TRBD1 went unverified against the DNA. TRBV21-1 is marked as a pseudogene. The CDR3 has 16 residues. The CDR3 sequence is CASSDQQGFAKNIQYF. For the CDR3, the DNA is TGTGCCAGCAGCGACCAACAGGGTTTCGCCAAAAACATTCAGTACTTC.

This clone was counted a few times. This sequence joins TRBV25-1 and TRBJ2-1, with D perhaps given as TRBD1 or TRBD2 (5 bases each). This CDR3 region has 16 residues. Trimming left V 3 bases short and J 2 bases short, with 14 bases between. The germline V gene encodes CDR1 MGHDK and CDR2 SYGVNS. CDR3 bases: TGTGCCAGCAGTGATTCGGGACCCCGTACCTACAATGAGCAGTTCTTC. This translates into CASSDSGPRTYNEQFF.

The chain joins TRBV29-1 to TRBJ2-2; D ambiguous. Looked up from germline, CDR1 is SQVTM and CDR2 is ANQGSEA. This CDR3 is 14 amino acids long. V was trimmed by 1 base and J by 1 base, leaving 7 bases between them. The CDR3 loop reads CSVEGQLNTGELFF. CDR3 sequence (DNA): TGCAGCGTTGAAGGCCAGCTGAACACCGGGGAGCTGTTTTTT.

This clone was seen more than once but under ten times. The chain recombines TRBV19 with TRBJ2-1, with D unresolved. CDR3 length equals 11 residues. Trimming cost V 6 bases and J 7 bases, with 7 bases left between them. Per germline, CDR1 LNHDA and CDR2 SQIVND (reference sequence). For the CDR3, the DNA is TGTGCCAGTAGGGAGAGGAATGAGCAGTTCTTC. This translates into CASRERNEQFF.

The genes are TRBV7-9 and TRBJ1-5; D may be TRBD1 (5 bases). The CDR3 loop spans 16 amino acids. The V end lost 1 base, the J end lost 1 base, and 11 bases lay between the germline ends. Germline V gene lookup returns CDR1 SEHNR and CDR2 FQNEAQ (reference sequence). CDR3 in DNA: TGTGCCAGCAGCTTAGGTTGGCGGGGGAGCAATCAGCCCCAGCATTTT. It is translated as CASSLGWRGSNQPQHF.

This clone was observed a few times. The gene calls are TRBV7-3 and TRBJ2-3; TRBD2 matches at 12 bases. Germline trimming cut 5 bases from V and 2 bases from J; bases unmatched to any gene: 8. Per the germline V gene, CDR1 is SGHTA and CDR2 is FQGTGA. This CDR3 is 17 amino acids long. Written as DNA, the CDR3 is TGTGCCAGCAGCCCTCGGGGACTAGCGGGCTCCACAGATACGCAGTATTTT. This codes for CASSPRGLAGSTDTQYF.

This clone has only a few counts. CDR3 region: CASSYLAGEDNEQYF. CDR3 bases: TGTGCCAGCAGTTACTTGGCAGGGGAAGATAACGAGCAGTACTTC. The V call is TRBV6-5, the J call TRBJ2-7; D might be TRBD1 (6 bases). V was trimmed by 1 base and J by 5 bases, leaving 15 bases between them. The CDR3 runs to 15 residues. The germline gives CDR1 MNHEY, CDR2 SVGAGI.

In this sample, this clone turned up a few times. The CDR3 loop reads CASTQPGLTQYF. In DNA, the CDR3 is TGTGCCAGCACTCAACCGGGTTTGACGCAGTATTTT. The J gene is TRBJ2-3, the V gene TRBV7-2, with D uncertain. V was clipped by 7 bases and J by 9 bases, with 14 bases between them. The CDR3 runs 12 residues. The germline V gene encodes CDR1 SGHTA and CDR2 FQGNSA.

The V and J genes are TRBV18 and TRBJ1-2; 10 bases align to TRBD1. Trimming at V came to 3 bases and at J to 4 bases, leaving 11 bases not matched to a gene. Germline V gives CDR1 KGHSH, CDR2 LQKENI. The CDR3 consists of 17 residues. The CDR3 loop reads CASSPVSGQGVGYGYTF. In DNA, the CDR3 is TGTGCCAGCTCACCTGTCAGCGGACAGGGGGTAGGCTATGGCTACACCTTC. Supplemented by reference TRBV18 and TRBJ1-2, the full variable domain reads NAGVMQNPRHLVRRRGQEARLRCSPMKGHSHVYWYRQLPEEGLKFMVYLQKENIIDESGMPKERFSAEFPKEGPSILRIQQVVRGDSAAYFCASSPVSGQGVGYGYTFGSGTRLTVV.

Here the CDR3 reads CASNGPGQGLYEQYF. The CDR3 region has the DNA TGTGCCAGCAACGGACCGGGACAGGGGTTGTACGAGCAGTACTTC. This chain uses TRBV28 with TRBJ2-7, with 10 bases fitting TRBD1. CDR3 length equals 15 residues. Germline loops: CDR1 MDHEN, CDR2 SYDVKM. After removal of 7 bases from V and 4 bases from J, the junction contained 10 bases not matched to a gene.

This clone was detected a few times. The chain joins TRBV25-1 to TRBJ2-2; a weak D match, TRBD1 (5 bases). CDR1 MGHDK and CDR2 SYGVNS come from the germline V gene. The V end lost 6 bases, the J end lost 4 bases, and 9 bases lay between the germline ends. The CDR3 is made up of 13 amino acids. The CDR3 bases are TGTGCCAGCAGCAACAGGCTCACCGGGGAGCTGTTTTTT. As protein: CASSNRLTGELFF.

This clone was observed a handful of times. This chain links TRBV6-5 with TRBJ2-7; a weak D match, TRBD1 (5 bases). The CDR3 runs to 14 residues. V gave up 2 bases and J gave up 5 bases, with 13 bases separating them. Germline CDR1 reads MNHEY; CDR2 reads SVGAGI. CDR3 nucleotide sequence: TGTGCCAGCAGTTACGACACAGGCCTCAACGAGCAGTACTTC. Residues: CASSYDTGLNEQYF.

In its sample, this clone was seen a few times. The chain couples TRBV28 to TRBJ2-1; TRBD1 matches at 7 bases. The CDR3 totals 14 residues. Germline-derived CDR1 and CDR2 are MDHEN and SYDVKM. V trimming: 9 bases; J trimming: 3 bases; junction bases outside the gene matches: 8. In DNA form, the CDR3 reads TGTGCCAGTCCCCCCGGGACAGTCTACAATGAGCAGTTCTTC. Its translation is CASPPGTVYNEQFF.

This clone was recorded a few times. The chain recombines TRBV18 with TRBJ2-7; tentative D call: TRBD1 (5 bases). Germline V lookup: CDR1 KGHSH, CDR2 LQKENI. Trimming shortened V by 4 bases and J by 3 bases, and 7 bases separated the two germline ends. This CDR3 is built from 12 residues. The CDR3 bases are TGTGCCAGCTCACAGACAGACTACGAGCAGTACTTC. Protein product: CASSQTDYEQYF.

This clone was found a few times. The chain recombines TRBV10-3 with TRBJ1-1; 7 nucleotides agree with TRBD1. The germline V gene encodes CDR1 ENHRY and CDR2 SYGVKD. This CDR3 comprises 14 residues. V dropped 2 bases and J dropped 1; count of bases not matched to a gene: 1. In nucleotides, the CDR3 is TGTGCCATCAGTGAGGGGACAGCGAACACTGAAGCTTTCTTT. This translates into CAISEGTANTEAFF.

J is TRBJ1-6 and V is TRBV9, with D maybe TRBD1 (6 bases). V shed 0 bases and J shed 8 bases, with 12 bases lying between them. The CDR3 is 15 amino acids. Germline V gene data show CDR1 as SGDLS and CDR2 as YYNGEE. The CDR3 is CASSVVPGADSPLHF. DNA for the CDR3: TGTGCCAGCAGCGTAGTTCCAGGGGCCGATTCACCCCTCCACTTT.

This chain joins TRBV9 and TRBJ1-3; 10 bases fit TRBD1. The CDR3 extends over 17 amino acids. Germline V gene data show CDR1 as SGDLS and CDR2 as YYNGEE. V lost 3 bases, J lost 9 bases, and 15 bases stayed unmatched. CDR3: CASSALRQGAVSGTIYF. In nucleotides, the CDR3 is TGTGCCAGCAGCGCCTTGCGACAGGGGGCCGTTTCGGGCACCATATATTTT.

The chain is built from TRBV28 and TRBJ2-7; D may correspond to TRBD1 or TRBD2 (5 bases each). Germline values: CDR1 MDHEN, CDR2 SYDVKM. This CDR3 has 15 amino acids. V was clipped by 3 bases and J by 0 bases, with 12 bases between them. The CDR3: CASSFRLRGSYEQYF. The CDR3 bases are TGTGCCAGCAGTTTCAGGCTGAGGGGCTCCTACGAGCAGTACTTC.

In this sample, this clone turned up a few times. The chain couples TRBV6-5 to TRBJ1-5; maybe TRBD1 (5 bases). Trimming took off 6 bases at V and 1 base at J, with 10 bases between the two ends. Germline values: CDR1 MNHEY, CDR2 SVGAGI. CDR3 length: 14 residues. The CDR3 sequence is CASSFGGSNQPQHF. In DNA form, the CDR3 reads TGTGCCAGCAGCTTCGGGGGGAGCAATCAGCCCCAGCATTTT.

The chain joins TRBV11-2 to TRBJ2-3, with D uncertain. V was trimmed by 0 bases and J by 4 bases, leaving 11 bases between them. Germline values: CDR1 SGHAT, CDR2 FQNNGV. The CDR3 sequence is 15 residues long. The DNA of the CDR3 is TGTGCCAGCAGCTTAGACTCTCGAGGCCCAGATACGCAGTATTTT. Its protein product is CASSLDSRGPDTQYF.

The chain links TRBV10-3 to TRBJ1-1, with 10 bases fitting TRBD1. The V segment lost 4 bases and the J segment 6 bases; nucleotides outside the gene matches: 5. The CDR3 totals 14 residues. The germline V gene encodes CDR1 ENHRY and CDR2 SYGVKD. The CDR3: CAISGNDRGPEAFF. The DNA for the CDR3 is TGTGCCATCAGTGGAAACGACAGGGGGCCTGAAGCTTTCTTT.

This chain's CDR3 is CASSYLGGSRTDTQYF. The CDR3 DNA reads TGTGCCAGCAGTTATTTGGGCGGGAGCAGAACAGATACGCAGTATTTT. The chain combines TRBV6-5 with TRBJ2-3, with 7 bases identical to TRBD2. Germline V gives CDR1 MNHEY, CDR2 SVGAGI. After removal of 3 bases from V and 3 bases from J, the junction contained 9 bases not matched to a gene. CDR3 length: 16 amino acids.

The rearrangement joins TRBV11-2 to TRBJ2-7; TRBD1 aligns across 7 bases. The CDR3 length is 15 residues. V lost 4 bases, J lost 1 base, and 7 bases stayed unmatched. Germline CDR1 and CDR2: SGHAT and FQNNGV. The DNA of the CDR3 is TGTGCCAGCAGCTCTTCTGTGGGACAGTCCTACGAGCAGTACTTC. This sequence encodes CASSSSVGQSYEQYF.

The chain carries TRBV27 and TRBJ1-1; 8 positions agree with TRBD1. CDR3 length: 14 residues. Germline lookup yields CDR1 MNHEY and CDR2 SMNVEV (reference sequence). V lost 7 bases and J lost 5; bases outside the gene matches: 9. Here the CDR3 reads CASTQGARSTEAFF. DNA of the CDR3: TGTGCCAGCACCCAGGGGGCTCGGTCGACTGAAGCTTTCTTT.

This clone was seen only once. J is TRBJ1-1 and V is TRBV2; 9 bases align to TRBD1. Trimming took 8 bases from V and 5 from J; bases not matched to a gene: 9. The CDR3 covers 14 residues. Germline V lookup: CDR1 SNHLY, CDR2 FYNNEI. For the CDR3, the DNA is TGTGCCAGCTATCGGGGACAGGGTGGAACTGAAGCTTTCTTT. Translating it yields CASYRGQGGTEAFF.

This clone was recorded a few times. The chain couples TRBV27 to TRBJ1-5; weak D call: TRBD1 (5 bases). The ends were cut back, 8 bases at V and 4 bases at J, with 24 bases in the middle. The CDR3 has 17 residues. Germline V gene lookup returns CDR1 MNHEY and CDR2 SMNVEV (reference sequence). The CDR3 DNA reads TGTGCCAGCCCCCGCCTACCTCGACGGGGGTGGAATCAGCCCCAGCATTTT. This gives the protein CASPRLPRRGWNQPQHF.

Details on this clone: One junction end does not reproduce the germline sequence, and a read error may be involved. The V call is TRBV7-7, the J call TRBJ2-1; 7 bases fit TRBD2. Germline loops: CDR1 SSHAT, CDR2 FNYEAQ (reference sequence). The CDR3 totals 14 residues. The CDR3: CASSPRSIRGRQFF. CDR3 sequence (DNA): TGTGCTAGCAGCCCCAGATCTATCCGCGGGAGGCAGTTCTTC. Complete variable domain (other parts from reference TRBV7-7 and TRBJ2-1): GAGVSQSPRYKVTKRGQDVTLRCDPISSHATLYWYQQALGQGPEFLTYFNYEAQPDKSGLPSDRFSAERPEGSISTLTIQRTEQRDSAMYRCASSPRSIRGRQFFGPGTRLTVL.

Remarks on this clone: The germline gene is not matched at one end of the junction; a read error may be the cause. The chain links TRBV2 to TRBJ1-1; D not resolved. This CDR3 is 14 amino acids long. Germline CDR1 reads SNHLY; CDR2 reads FYNNEI. The CDR3 nucleotides are TGTGCCAGCCGTGATTCTCCTTTGAACACTGAAGCTTTCTTT. Its protein is CASRDSPLNTEAFF.